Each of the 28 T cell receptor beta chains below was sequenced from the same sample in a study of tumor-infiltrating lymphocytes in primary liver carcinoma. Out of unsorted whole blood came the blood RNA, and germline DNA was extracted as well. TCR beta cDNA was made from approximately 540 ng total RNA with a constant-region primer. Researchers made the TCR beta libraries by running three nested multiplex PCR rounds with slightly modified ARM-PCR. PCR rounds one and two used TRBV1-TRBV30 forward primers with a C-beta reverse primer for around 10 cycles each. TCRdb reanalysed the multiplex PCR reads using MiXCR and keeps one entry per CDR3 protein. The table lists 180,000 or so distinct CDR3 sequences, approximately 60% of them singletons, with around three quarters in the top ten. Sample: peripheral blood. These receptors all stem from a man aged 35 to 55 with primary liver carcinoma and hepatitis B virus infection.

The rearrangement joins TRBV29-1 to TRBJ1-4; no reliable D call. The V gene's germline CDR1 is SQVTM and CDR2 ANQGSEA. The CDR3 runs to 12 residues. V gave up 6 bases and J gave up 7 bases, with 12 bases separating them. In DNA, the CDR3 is TGCAGCGTCGCCAAATCTGGTGAAAAACTGTTTTTT. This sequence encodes CSVAKSGEKLFF.

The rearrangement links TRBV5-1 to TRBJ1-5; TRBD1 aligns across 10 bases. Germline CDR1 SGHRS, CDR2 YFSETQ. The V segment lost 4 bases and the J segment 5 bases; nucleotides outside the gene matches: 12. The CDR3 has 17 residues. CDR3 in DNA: TGCGCCAGCAGCCGGGAACCGACCGGGACAGGGGATCAGCCCCAGCATTTT. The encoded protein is CASSREPTGTGDQPQHF. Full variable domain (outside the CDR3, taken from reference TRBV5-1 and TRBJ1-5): KAGVTQTPRYLIKTRGQQVTLSCSPISGHRSVSWYQQTPGQGLQFLFEYFSETQRNKGNFPGRFSGRQFSNSRSEMNVSTLELGDSALYLCASSREPTGTGDQPQHFGDGTRLSIL.

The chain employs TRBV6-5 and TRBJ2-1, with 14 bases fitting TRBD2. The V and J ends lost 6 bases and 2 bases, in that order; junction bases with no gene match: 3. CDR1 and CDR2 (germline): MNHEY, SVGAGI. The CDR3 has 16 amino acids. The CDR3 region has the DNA TGTGCCAGCAGCCGACTAGCGGGAGGGACCTACAATGAGCAGTTCTTC. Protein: CASSRLAGGTYNEQFF.

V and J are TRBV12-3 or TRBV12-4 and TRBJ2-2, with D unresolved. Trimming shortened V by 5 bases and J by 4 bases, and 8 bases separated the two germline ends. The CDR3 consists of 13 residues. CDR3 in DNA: TGTGCCAGCAGTGTGGTGAGCACCGGGGAGCTGTTTTTT. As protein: CASSVVSTGELFF.

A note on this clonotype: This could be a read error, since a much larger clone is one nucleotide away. In nucleotides, the CDR3 is TGTGCCAGCCGTTCCCCCAGGGGGTATACGACTGAAGCTTTCTTT. This codes for CASRSPRGYTTEAFF. The chain couples TRBV11-2 to TRBJ1-1, with 7 bases lining up with TRBD1. J was trimmed by 5 bases and V by 8 bases; bases with no gene match: 14. This CDR3 spans 15 amino acids. Germline lookup yields CDR1 SGHAT and CDR2 FQNNGV. The complete variable domain, with remaining parts taken from reference TRBV11-2 and TRBJ1-1, reads EAGVAQSPRYKIIEKRQSVAFWCNPISGHATLYWYQQILGQGPKLLIQFQNNGVVDDSQLPKDRFSAERLKGVDSTLKIQPAKLEDSAVYLCASRSPRGYTTEAFFGQGTRLTVV.

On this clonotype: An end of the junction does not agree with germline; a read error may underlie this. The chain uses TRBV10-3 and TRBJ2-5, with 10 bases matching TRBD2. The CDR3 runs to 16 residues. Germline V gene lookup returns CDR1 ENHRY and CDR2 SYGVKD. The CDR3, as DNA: TGTGCCATCAATGGAGGCCTAGCGGGAGAGGGGGAGATCCAGTACTTC. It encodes CAINGGLAGEGEIQYF.

CDR3: CASSDFEEDYGYTF. The CDR3 DNA is TGTGCCAGCAGTGACTTTGAGGAGGACTATGGCTACACCTTC. The chain has TRBV6-1 and TRBJ1-2, with no clear D. Germline values: CDR1 MNHNS, CDR2 SASEGT. V lost 3 bases and J lost 3, with 11 bases in between. The CDR3 runs to 14 residues.

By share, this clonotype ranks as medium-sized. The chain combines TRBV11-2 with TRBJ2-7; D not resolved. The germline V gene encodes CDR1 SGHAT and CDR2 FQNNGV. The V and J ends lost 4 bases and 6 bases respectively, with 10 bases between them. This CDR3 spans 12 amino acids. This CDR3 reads CASSSSQVEQYF. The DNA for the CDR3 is TGTGCCAGCAGCTCGTCGCAGGTCGAGCAGTACTTC.

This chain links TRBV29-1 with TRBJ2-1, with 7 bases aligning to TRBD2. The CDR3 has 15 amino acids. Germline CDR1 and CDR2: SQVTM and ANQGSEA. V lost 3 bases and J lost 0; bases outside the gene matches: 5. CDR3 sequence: CSVEGTITSYNEQFF. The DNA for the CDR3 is TGCAGCGTTGAGGGGACTATTACCTCCTACAATGAGCAGTTCTTC.

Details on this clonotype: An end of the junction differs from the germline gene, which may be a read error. The CDR3 bases are TGTGCCAGGAGCTCGGGACAGGGGGTTCAGTACGAGCAGTACTTC. Amino acid sequence: CARSSGQGVQYEQYF. The rearrangement links TRBV7-8 to TRBJ2-7; 11 bases match TRBD1. Germline V gives CDR1 SGHVS, CDR2 FQNEAQ. This CDR3 spans 15 amino acids.

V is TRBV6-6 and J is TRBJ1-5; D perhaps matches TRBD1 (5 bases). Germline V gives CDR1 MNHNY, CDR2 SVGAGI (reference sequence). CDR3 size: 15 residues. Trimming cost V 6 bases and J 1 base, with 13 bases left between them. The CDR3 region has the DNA TGTGCCAGCAGCACACCCCAGGGCAGCAATCAGCCCCAGCATTTT. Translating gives CASSTPQGSNQPQHF.

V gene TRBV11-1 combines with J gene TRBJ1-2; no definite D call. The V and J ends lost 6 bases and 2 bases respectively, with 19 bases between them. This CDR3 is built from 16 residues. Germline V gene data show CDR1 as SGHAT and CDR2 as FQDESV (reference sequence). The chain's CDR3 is CASSSRLAVGNYGYTF. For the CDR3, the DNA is TGTGCCAGCAGTTCCAGACTCGCCGTAGGAAACTATGGCTACACCTTC.

In DNA form, the CDR3 reads TGCGCCAGCAGCTTCGGGCGGGACAGGTTTTACAATGAGCAGTTCTTC. This translates into CASSFGRDRFYNEQFF. This chain uses TRBV5-1 with TRBJ2-1; 8 bases map to TRBD1. From germline, CDR1 is SGHRS and CDR2 YFSETQ. Trimming took 2 bases from V and 4 from J; bases not matched to a gene: 8. This CDR3 comprises 16 residues.

CDR3 nucleotide sequence: TGTGCCAGCAGTTCCAGAGGGCAGGGCCCAATATACGAGCAGTACTTC. It codes for CASSSRGQGPIYEQYF. The chain links TRBV28 to TRBJ2-7; the D call may be TRBD1 or TRBD2 (5 bases each). CDR1 is MDHEN, CDR2 SYDVKM, per germline. This CDR3 region has 16 residues. Deletions cut 4 bases from V and 4 bases from J, with 20 bases between.

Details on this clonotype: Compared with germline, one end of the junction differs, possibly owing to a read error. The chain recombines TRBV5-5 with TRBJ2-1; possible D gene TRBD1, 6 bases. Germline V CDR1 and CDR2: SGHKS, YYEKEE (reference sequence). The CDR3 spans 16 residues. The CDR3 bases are TGTCCCAGCAGCGAACATTCCCGGGACACTGTTGATGAGCAGTTCTTC. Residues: CPSSEHSRDTVDEQFF.

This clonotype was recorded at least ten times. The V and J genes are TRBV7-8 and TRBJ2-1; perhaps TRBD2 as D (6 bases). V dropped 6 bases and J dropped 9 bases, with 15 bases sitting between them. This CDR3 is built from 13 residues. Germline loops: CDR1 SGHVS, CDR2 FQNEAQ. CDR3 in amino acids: CASSHQGGAEQFF. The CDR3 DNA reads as TGTGCCAGCAGTCACCAAGGAGGGGCTGAGCAGTTCTTC.

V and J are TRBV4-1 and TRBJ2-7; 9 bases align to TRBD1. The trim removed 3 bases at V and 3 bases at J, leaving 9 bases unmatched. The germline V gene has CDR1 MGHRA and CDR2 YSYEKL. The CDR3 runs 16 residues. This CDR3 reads CASSQVPGQGSYEQYF. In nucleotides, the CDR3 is TGCGCCAGCAGCCAGGTCCCGGGACAGGGAAGCTACGAGCAGTACTTC.

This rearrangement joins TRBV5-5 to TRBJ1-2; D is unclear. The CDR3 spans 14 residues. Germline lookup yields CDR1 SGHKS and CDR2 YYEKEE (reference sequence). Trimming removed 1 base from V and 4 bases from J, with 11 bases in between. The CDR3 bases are TGTGCCAGCAGCTTGCAAGTAAAAAGCTATGGCTACACCTTC. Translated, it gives CASSLQVKSYGYTF.

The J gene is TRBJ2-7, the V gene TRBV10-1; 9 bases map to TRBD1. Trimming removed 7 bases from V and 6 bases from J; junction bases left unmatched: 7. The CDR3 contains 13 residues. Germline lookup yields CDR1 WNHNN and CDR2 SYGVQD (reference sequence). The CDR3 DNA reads TGCGCCAGCACCCCGGGACAGGGTCGCGAGCAGTACTTC. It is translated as CASTPGQGREQYF.

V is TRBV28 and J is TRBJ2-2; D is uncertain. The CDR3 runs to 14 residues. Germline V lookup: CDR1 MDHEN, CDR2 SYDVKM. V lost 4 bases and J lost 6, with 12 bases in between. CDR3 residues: CASSSQDLPGELFF. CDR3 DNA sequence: TGTGCCAGCAGTTCTCAAGACTTGCCCGGGGAGCTGTTTTTT.

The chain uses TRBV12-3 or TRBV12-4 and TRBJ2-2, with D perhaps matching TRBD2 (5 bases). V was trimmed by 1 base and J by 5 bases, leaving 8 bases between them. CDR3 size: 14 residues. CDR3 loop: CASSLGRRTGELFF. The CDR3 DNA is TGTGCCAGCAGTTTAGGTCGGAGGACCGGGGAGCTGTTTTTT.

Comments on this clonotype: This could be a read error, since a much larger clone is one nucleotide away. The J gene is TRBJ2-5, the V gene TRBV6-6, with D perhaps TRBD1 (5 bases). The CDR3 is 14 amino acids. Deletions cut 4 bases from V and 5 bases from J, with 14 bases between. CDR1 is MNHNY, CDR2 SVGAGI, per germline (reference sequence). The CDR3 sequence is CASSLVAGIETQYF. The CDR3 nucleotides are TGTGCCAGCAGTTTGGTGGCAGGGATCGAGACCCAGTACTTC.

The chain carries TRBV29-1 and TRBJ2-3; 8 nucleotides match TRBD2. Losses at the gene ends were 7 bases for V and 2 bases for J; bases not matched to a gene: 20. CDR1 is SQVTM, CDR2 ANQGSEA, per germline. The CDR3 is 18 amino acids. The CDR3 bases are TGCAGCGGTGGACATGCGCTAAGCGGGAGCGACGCCACAGATACGCAGTATTTT. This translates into CSGGHALSGSDATDTQYF.

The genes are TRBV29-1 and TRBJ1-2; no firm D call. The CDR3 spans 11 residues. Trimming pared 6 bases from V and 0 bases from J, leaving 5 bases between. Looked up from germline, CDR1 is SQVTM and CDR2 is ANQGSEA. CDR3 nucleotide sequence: TGCAGCGTGGGAGCTAACTATGGCTACACCTTC. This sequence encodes CSVGANYGYTF.

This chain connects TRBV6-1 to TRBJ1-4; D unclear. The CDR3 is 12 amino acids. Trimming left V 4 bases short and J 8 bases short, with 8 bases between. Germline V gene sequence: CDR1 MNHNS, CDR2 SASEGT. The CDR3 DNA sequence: TGTGCCAGCAGTGGCTCCGAAGAAAAACTGTTTTTT. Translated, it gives CASSGSEEKLFF.

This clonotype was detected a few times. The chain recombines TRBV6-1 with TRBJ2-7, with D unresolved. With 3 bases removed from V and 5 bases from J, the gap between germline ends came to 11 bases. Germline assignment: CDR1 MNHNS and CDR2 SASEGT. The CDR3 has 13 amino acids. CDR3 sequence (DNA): TGTGCCAGCAGTGATCGCGTTCGGGACGAGCAGTACTTC. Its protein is CASSDRVRDEQYF.

CDR3 loop: CASSTIAGLRNEQFF. CDR3 nucleotide sequence: TGTGCCAGCAGCACGATAGCGGGGCTAAGGAATGAGCAGTTCTTC. The chain is built from TRBV5-6 and TRBJ2-1, with 8 positions matching TRBD2. Germline V gives CDR1 SGHDT, CDR2 YYEEEE. The CDR3 runs to 15 residues. After removal of 4 bases from V and 7 bases from J, the junction contained 10 bases not matched to a gene.

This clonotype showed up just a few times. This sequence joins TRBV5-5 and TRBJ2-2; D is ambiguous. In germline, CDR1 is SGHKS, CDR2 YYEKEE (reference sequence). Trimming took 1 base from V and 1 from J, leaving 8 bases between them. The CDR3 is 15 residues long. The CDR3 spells CASSLMWQNTGELFF. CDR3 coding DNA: TGTGCCAGCAGCTTGATGTGGCAGAACACCGGGGAGCTGTTTTTT.